Below, 21 T cell receptor beta chains from the same sample are listed, as sequenced in a study of tumor and adjacent non-tumor tissue in lung cancer. RNA was extracted from bulk tissue without any cell sorting. Three rounds of nested PCR, following a modified ARM-PCR protocol, produced the TCRbeta library. TCRdb independently ran MiXCR on the multiplex PCR reads; one entry per CDR3 protein. The table lists 120,000 or so distinct CDR3 sequences, about 66% of them singletons, with roughly 13% in the top ten. Specimen: lung tumor tissue. All receptors come from a man between 25 and 39 years old with non-small cell lung cancer.

This clonotype has more than one count but fewer than ten. The junction shows a germline mismatch at one end, possibly a read error. The rearrangement links TRBV12-3 or TRBV12-4 to TRBJ2-5, with 7 bases fitting TRBD2. The CDR3 consists of 14 residues. The CDR3 region has the DNA TGTGCCAGCAGTTTAGGGGACGCGGGAGAGGCCCAGTACTTC. This translates into CASSLGDAGEAQYF.

This clonotype was seen once. One junction end disagrees with the germline gene, perhaps due to a read error. This rearrangement joins TRBV5-1 to TRBJ1-6; 7 nucleotides line up with TRBD1. There are 15 residues in the CDR3. Germline values: CDR1 SGHRS, CDR2 YFSETQ. The DNA of the CDR3 is TGCACCAGCAGACAAACCGGGACAGAAAATTCACCCCTCCACTTT. It specifies CTSRQTGTENSPLHF.

This clonotype was seen just once. The V gene is TRBV29-1, the J gene TRBJ2-2; 7 bases line up with TRBD2. The length of the CDR3 is 16 residues. Germline CDR1 reads SQVTM; CDR2 reads ANQGSEA. After removal of 8 bases from V and 3 bases from J, the junction contained 15 bases not matched to a gene. The CDR3 reads CSIGTRLAGDTGELFF. The CDR3 bases are TGCAGCATAGGCACCCGACTTGCGGGAGACACCGGGGAGCTGTTTTTT.

Comment on this clonotype: A read error may produce the germline difference seen at one junction end. The rearrangement links TRBV29-1 to TRBJ1-2, with a tentative D call TRBD1 (5 bases). CDR3 length: 19 amino acids. Germline V gene sequence: CDR1 SQVTM, CDR2 ANQGSEA. CDR3 DNA sequence: TGCAGCATCACAAGGAGGTCGCAGGTGGGACTTGGTCTTGGGTATGGGTACACCTTC. It translates to CSITRRSQVGLGLGYGYTF.

Worth noting for this clonotype: Given the absence of the conserved phenylalanine or tryptophan at the CDR3 end, a read error is likely. The CDR3 nucleotides read TGCGCCAGCAGCCAAGATCAGGGCACAGATATGCAGTATTCT. It yields the protein CASSQDQGTDMQYS. The chain links TRBV4-3 to TRBJ2-3, with D perhaps matching TRBD1 (5 bases). Germline V CDR1 and CDR2: LGHNA, YSLEER. CDR3 length: 14 amino acids.

This clonotype was counted at least ten times. The V call is TRBV20-1, the J call TRBJ2-3; weak D call: TRBD2 (6 bases). V lost 0 bases, J lost 6 bases, and 22 bases lay in between. The V gene's germline CDR1 is DFQATT and CDR2 SNEGSKA (reference sequence). This CDR3 contains 17 residues. Written as DNA, the CDR3 is TGCAGTGCTAGAGACCCTTTCCACGGGGGAGAATCCGATACGCAGTATTTT. Its protein product is CSARDPFHGGESDTQYF.

Many counts were recorded for this clonotype. This chain connects TRBV20-1 to TRBJ1-2; D not resolved. This CDR3 has 12 residues. Trimming left V 4 bases short and J 0 bases short, with 6 bases between. Germline loops: CDR1 DFQATT, CDR2 SNEGSKA (reference sequence). The CDR3 spells CSAKPTNYGYTF. CDR3 sequence (DNA): TGCAGTGCTAAACCGACTAACTATGGCTACACCTTC.

This clonotype was observed a few times. A much larger clone is a single base away; this may be a read error. This chain connects TRBV6-2 or TRBV6-3 to TRBJ2-2, with D perhaps matching TRBD2 (6 bases). Germline V gives CDR1 MNHEY, CDR2 SVGEGT. CDR3 length equals 14 residues. The CDR3 spells CATSYGRSIGELFF. DNA for the CDR3: TGTGCCACCAGTTACGGGAGAAGCATCGGGGAGCTGTTTTTT.

This chain connects TRBV12-3 or TRBV12-4 to TRBJ1-5; tentatively, D is TRBD1 (5 bases). The CDR3 is made up of 14 amino acids. V was cut by 0 bases and J by 2 bases, with 5 bases left in between. CDR3 nucleotides: TGTGCCAGCAGTTTAGCGGGGCGCAATCAGCCCCAGCATTTT. It codes for CASSLAGRNQPQHF.

This clonotype was observed a few times. The CDR3 DNA reads as TGTGCCAGCAGTTCTGGGTCGAGCGCCTCCTACAATGAGCAGTTCTTC. Amino acids: CASSSGSSASYNEQFF. The rearrangement links TRBV12-3 or TRBV12-4 to TRBJ2-1; D gene uncertain. CDR3 length: 16 amino acids. V was trimmed by 4 bases and J by 0 bases, leaving 13 bases between them.

Details on this clonotype: Its ends do not fully match the called genes, so a read error is possible. The chain links TRBV29-1 to TRBJ2-7, with 8 bases identical to TRBD2. The CDR3 sequence is 14 residues long. In germline, CDR1 is SQVTM, CDR2 ANQGSEA. CDR3: CSVGDTSGGYERYF. CDR3 bases: TGCAGCGTTGGAGACACTAGCGGAGGGTACGAGCGGTACTTC.

The chain's CDR3 is CASSPRGDGELFF. The CDR3 DNA follows: TGCGCCAGCAGCCCCCGGGGGGACGGGGAGCTGTTTTTT. J is TRBJ2-2 and V is TRBV5-1; the match to TRBD2 covers 7 bases. Looked up from germline, CDR1 is SGHRS and CDR2 is YFSETQ. The CDR3 is 13 residues long. With V trimmed by 4 bases and J by 7 bases, 4 bases remained unmatched.

Concerning this clonotype: The conserved phenylalanine or tryptophan normally closing the CDR3 is absent here, so this likely arose from a read error. The chain uses TRBV20-1 and TRBJ2-2, with 11 bases fitting TRBD2. The CDR3 has 16 residues. Germline values: CDR1 DFQATT, CDR2 SNEGSKA (reference sequence). Unmatched junction bases numbered 6, after V lost 0 bases and J lost 6 bases. The CDR3, as DNA: TGCAGTGCTAGAGATATTAGCGGGGGGGGTGCCGGGGAGCTGTTTATT. Encoded protein: CSARDISGGGAGELFI.

In the case of this clonotype: The germline gene is not matched at one end of the junction; a read error may be the cause. The genes are TRBV11-2 and TRBJ2-7, with TRBD2 as a possible D gene (6 bases). Germline CDR1 reads SGHAT; CDR2 reads FQNNGV. This CDR3 is 16 amino acids long. CDR3 region: CASILEELGGTHEQYF. The CDR3 coding sequence is TGTGCCAGCATCTTAGAAGAATTGGGGGGAACCCATGAGCAGTACTTC.

Notes on this clonotype: Relative to the germline gene, one junction end is altered; a read error may explain this. The chain carries TRBV12-3 or TRBV12-4 and TRBJ1-2, with D maybe TRBD1 (6 bases). This CDR3 has 17 residues. This chain's CDR3 is CASSLWGQRGGDYDYTF. The DNA for the CDR3 is TGTGCCAGCAGTTTATGGGGTCAGAGGGGGGGGGACTATGACTACACCTTC.

The chain uses TRBV11-2 and TRBJ2-7, with D tentatively TRBD1 (5 bases). There are 13 residues in the CDR3. V was pared by 5 bases and J by 4 bases, with 12 bases between. Looked up from germline, CDR1 is SGHAT and CDR2 is FQNNGV. The CDR3 loop reads CASSIGQLYEQYF. The CDR3 DNA reads TGTGCCAGCAGCATTGGACAATTATACGAGCAGTACTTC.

This clonotype was counted many times. V gene TRBV4-1 combines with J gene TRBJ2-1, with a possible D match to TRBD1 (6 bases). Between the trimmed V and J ends, which lost 0 bases and 8 bases, there was a span of 14 bases. This CDR3 is 15 amino acids long. From germline, CDR1 is MGHRA and CDR2 YSYEKL. The CDR3 DNA reads TGCGCCAGCAGCCAAGATTATAGCCCAGGGGATGAGCAGTTCTTC. This codes for CASSQDYSPGDEQFF.

As concerns this clonotype: One end of the junction does not line up with germline, which may come from a read error. J is TRBJ2-1 and V is TRBV11-1; maybe TRBD1 (5 bases). The CDR3 contains 13 residues. CDR1 is SGHAT, CDR2 FQDESV, per germline (reference sequence). The CDR3 loop reads CVSRQTVPNEQFF. In DNA form, the CDR3 reads TGTGTCAGCCGACAGACAGTCCCCAATGAGCAGTTCTTC.

As regards this clonotype: A much more abundant neighbour one base away suggests this may be a read error. The chain joins TRBV29-1 to TRBJ2-1, with D maybe TRBD1 (5 bases). CDR3 length: 15 residues. The germline V and J ends were trimmed by 7 bases and 8 bases, with 24 bases remaining between them. Germline loops: CDR1 SQVTM, CDR2 ANQGSEA. This CDR3 is CSEPDVGAREDEQFF. CDR3 in DNA: TGCAGCGAACCCGACGTAGGGGCAAGGGAAGATGAGCAGTTCTTC.

With regard to this clonotype: At one end the junction does not follow the germline gene, possibly because of a read error. This chain links TRBV11-2 with TRBJ2-7; D is unresolved. The CDR3 is 13 residues long. Germline V lookup: CDR1 SGHAT, CDR2 FQNNGV. The CDR3 region is CASSRASNYDQCF. The CDR3 DNA is TGTGCCAGCAGCCGAGCGAGTAACTACGATCAGTGCTTC.

This sequence joins TRBV7-8 and TRBJ2-3; the match to TRBD2 covers 10 bases. The CDR3 length is 15 residues. V shed 1 base, J shed 6 bases, and the junction held 4 bases outside the gene matches. Germline assignment: CDR1 SGHVS and CDR2 FQNEAQ. DNA for the CDR3: TGTGCCAGCAGCTTAGGACTAGCGGGTCCTGATACGCAGTATTTT. It codes for CASSLGLAGPDTQYF.